The rows below give T cell receptor beta chains drawn from one sample of a study of beta chain features in type 1 diabetes. Here immunoSEQ multiplex PCR was the method, and the copy in TCRdb shows in-frame clones only, minus some. The sample contains about 360,000 clones, roughly 12% of which appear only once. The sequencing sample was made of naive CD4+ T cells from blood. Receptors originate from a man between 18 and 35 years old in good health. The CDR3 runs from the conserved cysteine through the conserved F or W. D genes are given only for firm matches. Expanded clones are given a class, and other clones once, few, many or no size at all.

size: -
V: TRBV7-3
D: -
J: TRBJ2-3
CDR3: CASSLAQPTDTQYF
DNA: TGTGCCAGCAGCTTAGCGCAACCCACAGATACGCAGTATTTT

size: few
V: TRBV7-2
D: -
J: TRBJ1-6
CDR3: CASTGSNSPLHF
DNA: TGTGCCAGCACAGGATCAAATTCACCCCTCCACTTT

size: few
V: TRBV5-6
D: TRBD1
J: TRBJ1-2
CDR3: CASSLGPGTGLGYTF
DNA: TGTGCCAGCAGCTTGGGTCCCGGGACAGGGTTAGGCTACACCTTC

size: many
V: TRBV30
D: -
J: TRBJ1-6
CDR3: CAVTERGSPLHF
DNA: TGTGCCGTAACGGAAAGAGGTTCACCCCTCCACTTT

size: few
V: TRBV28
D: -
J: TRBJ2-7
CDR3: CASRGQRDEQYF
DNA: TGTGCCAGCAGAGGACAGCGTGACGAGCAGTACTTC

size: -
V: TRBV4-2
D: -
J: TRBJ2-2
CDR3: CASTDFKDTGELFF
DNA: TGTGCCAGCACTGACTTCAAGGACACCGGGGAGCTGTTTTTT

size: few
V: TRBV30
D: TRBD2
J: TRBJ2-1
CDR3: CGGGGLIEQFF
DNA: TGTGGCGGGGGGGGGTTGATTGAGCAGTTCTTC

size: -
V: TRBV21-1
D: -
J: TRBJ2-7
CDR3: CASRKGGSSYEQYF
DNA: TGTGCCAGCCGCAAAGGCGGGAGCTCCTACGAGCAGTACTTC

size: -
V: TRBV7-3
D: TRBD2
J: TRBJ2-1
CDR3: CASSATSGGFYEQFF
DNA: TGTGCCAGCAGCGCAACTAGCGGGGGGTTCTATGAGCAGTTCTTC

size: -
V: TRBV9
D: TRBD1
J: TRBJ2-3
CDR3: CASSVETGVQYF
DNA: TGTGCCAGCAGCGTGGAGACAGGGGTGCAGTATTTT

size: -
V: TRBV9
D: TRBD2
J: TRBJ2-3
CDR3: CASSVGGGRADTQYF
DNA: TGTGCCAGCAGCGTAGGGGGCGGGAGGGCAGATACGCAGTATTTT

size: few
V: TRBV28
D: -
J: TRBJ2-2
CDR3: CASSFGGMNTGELFF
DNA: TGTGCCAGCAGTTTTGGGGGGATGAACACCGGGGAGCTGTTTTTT

size: -
V: TRBV11-2
D: -
J: TRBJ2-5
CDR3: CASSLDRGPETQYF
DNA: TGTGCCAGCAGCTTAGACAGGGGACCGGAGACCCAGTACTTC

size: -
V: TRBV28
D: -
J: TRBJ1-5
CDR3: CASSLSVYQPQHF
DNA: TGTGCCAGCAGTTTATCGGTCTATCAGCCCCAGCATTTT

size: -
V: TRBV7-9
D: -
J: TRBJ2-7
CDR3: CASSHQYEQYF
DNA: TGTGCCAGCAGCCATCAGTACGAGCAGTACTTC

size: few
V: TRBV27
D: -
J: TRBJ1-1
CDR3: CASRPYQGNTEAFF
DNA: TGTGCCAGCAGACCATATCAGGGGAACACTGAAGCTTTCTTT

size: -
V: TRBV7-3
D: TRBD2
J: TRBJ2-1
CDR3: CASTQTPGLTYNEQFF
DNA: TGTGCCAGCACACAAACACCGGGACTAACCTACAATGAGCAGTTCTTC

size: -
V: TRBV30
D: -
J: TRBJ2-5
CDR3: CAWSPGWMTQYF
DNA: TGTGCCTGGAGTCCGGGGTGGATGACCCAGTACTTC

size: -
V: TRBV7-9
D: -
J: TRBJ2-5
CDR3: CASSLAGGTETQYF
DNA: TGTGCCAGCAGCTTGGCTGGAGGGACGGAGACCCAGTACTTC

size: -
V: TRBV7-3
D: TRBD2
J: TRBJ2-1
CDR3: CASSLGTSGTNEQFF
DNA: TGTGCCAGCAGCTTGGGGACTAGCGGGACCAATGAGCAGTTCTTC

size: few
V: TRBV7-2
D: -
J: TRBJ2-2
CDR3: CASSLSGGLAGELFF
DNA: TGTGCCAGCAGCTTATCGGGGGGCCTGGCCGGGGAGCTGTTTTTT

size: -
V: TRBV29-1
D: -
J: TRBJ1-3
CDR3: CSVETGGNTIYF
DNA: TGCAGCGTTGAAACAGGGGGAAACACCATATATTTT

size: few
V: TRBV6-6
D: -
J: TRBJ1-1
CDR3: CASSPSSTTANTEAFF
DNA: TGTGCCAGCAGCCCGTCCTCGACGACAGCGAACACTGAAGCTTTCTTT

size: -
V: TRBV11-1
D: TRBD1
J: TRBJ2-2
CDR3: CASRTDRVHGELFF
DNA: TGTGCCAGCAGGACTGACAGGGTACACGGGGAGCTGTTTTTT

size: few
V: TRBV29-1
D: -
J: TRBJ2-7
CDR3: CSVDRGPSYEQYF
DNA: TGCAGCGTTGACAGGGGACCTTCCTACGAGCAGTACTTC

size: -
V: TRBV18
D: -
J: TRBJ1-5
CDR3: CASSPSPRGIEGQPQHF
DNA: TGTGCCAGCTCACCATCACCACGGGGAATTGAGGGTCAGCCCCAGCATTTT

size: few
V: TRBV5-6
D: TRBD1
J: TRBJ2-7
CDR3: CASSLTGGGHEQYF
DNA: TGTGCCAGCAGCTTAACAGGGGGCGGCCACGAGCAGTACTTC

size: few
V: TRBV6-1
D: -
J: TRBJ1-1
CDR3: CASTTDSHTEAFF
DNA: TGTGCCAGCACCACTGACAGCCACACTGAAGCTTTCTTT

size: -
V: TRBV7-9
D: TRBD1
J: TRBJ1-4
CDR3: CASSQAGQRNEKLFF
DNA: TGTGCCAGCAGCCAGGCGGGACAGCGTAATGAAAAACTGTTTTTT

size: few
V: TRBV6-6
D: TRBD2
J: TRBJ2-1
CDR3: CASSKGRREMSNEQFF
DNA: TGTGCCAGCAGTAAGGGAAGGCGGGAGATGAGTAATGAGCAGTTCTTC

size: few
V: TRBV27
D: -
J: TRBJ1-2
CDR3: CASSPLPGVGGYTF
DNA: TGTGCCAGCAGCCCCCTCCCGGGAGTAGGCGGCTACACCTTC

size: few
V: TRBV7-9
D: TRBD2
J: TRBJ2-5
CDR3: CASSLDGGETQYF
DNA: TGTGCCAGCAGCTTAGACGGGGGGGAGACCCAGTACTTC

size: few
V: TRBV10-3
D: -
J: TRBJ1-6
CDR3: CAIREQGSYNSPLHF
DNA: TGTGCCATCAGGGAACAGGGATCCTATAATTCACCCCTCCACTTT

size: -
V: TRBV4-2
D: TRBD2
J: TRBJ2-7
CDR3: CASSQDNRGREAYEQYF
DNA: TGTGCCAGCAGCCAAGATAATCGCGGGAGAGAAGCCTACGAGCAGTACTTC

size: -
V: TRBV29-1
D: TRBD1
J: TRBJ1-1
CDR3: CSVQKGTGFTEAFF
DNA: TGCAGCGTTCAAAAGGGGACAGGGTTCACTGAAGCTTTCTTT

size: -
V: TRBV6-5
D: TRBD1
J: TRBJ2-7
CDR3: CASSRDRDKDEQYF
DNA: TGTGCCAGCTCCCGGGACAGGGATAAAGACGAGCAGTACTTC

size: -
V: TRBV7-6
D: TRBD2
J: TRBJ2-3
CDR3: CASSPRLAGGRDTQYF
DNA: TGTGCCAGCAGCCCAAGACTAGCGGGGGGCAGAGATACGCAGTATTTT

size: few
V: TRBV10-3
D: -
J: TRBJ1-5
CDR3: CAIRGDSNQPQHF
DNA: TGTGCCATCAGGGGAGATAGCAATCAGCCCCAGCATTTT

size: few
V: TRBV4-3
D: TRBD1
J: TRBJ2-7
CDR3: CASSQVRTGTGVLYEQYF
DNA: TGCGCCAGCAGCCAAGTAAGGACCGGGACAGGGGTTCTCTACGAGCAGTACTTC

size: -
V: TRBV5-4
D: -
J: TRBJ2-3
CDR3: CASSQSDTQYF
DNA: TGTGCCAGCAGCCAGTCAGATACGCAGTATTTT

size: few
V: TRBV7-9
D: -
J: TRBJ2-7
CDR3: CASSLSGETGQQYF
DNA: TGTGCCAGCAGCTTATCTGGGGAGACAGGACAGCAGTACTTC

size: -
V: TRBV4-2
D: TRBD1
J: TRBJ1-4
CDR3: CASSPRQGWSEKLFF
DNA: TGTGCCAGCAGCCCCCGACAGGGGTGGAGTGAAAAACTGTTTTTT

size: -
V: TRBV10-3
D: -
J: TRBJ1-1
CDR3: CAISEYGNTEAFF
DNA: TGTGCCATCAGTGAGTACGGGAACACTGAAGCTTTCTTT

size: -
V: TRBV30
D: TRBD2
J: TRBJ2-2
CDR3: CAWGRGGINTGELFF
DNA: TGTGCCTGGGGGCGGGGAGGGATAAACACCGGGGAGCTGTTTTTT

size: -
V: TRBV29-1
D: TRBD1
J: TRBJ2-7
CDR3: CSVNRQGPPNEQYF
DNA: TGCAGCGTTAACCGACAGGGCCCTCCAAACGAGCAGTACTTC

size: few
V: TRBV7-9
D: -
J: TRBJ2-2
CDR3: CASSLGLMNTGELFF
DNA: TGTGCCAGCAGCTTGGGACTCATGAACACCGGGGAGCTGTTTTTT

size: few
V: TRBV4-1
D: -
J: TRBJ2-1
CDR3: CASSQDRLGSLEQFF
DNA: TGCGCCAGCAGCCAAGATAGGCTAGGTTCGCTTGAGCAGTTCTTC

size: few
V: TRBV7-2
D: -
J: TRBJ1-6
CDR3: CASSSGGSYNSPLHF
DNA: TGTGCCAGCAGCTCCGGAGGCTCCTATAATTCACCCCTCCACTTT

size: -
V: TRBV9
D: -
J: TRBJ1-4
CDR3: CASSVAPATNEKLFF
DNA: TGTGCCAGCAGCGTAGCTCCAGCAACTAATGAAAAACTGTTTTTT

size: -
V: TRBV19
D: -
J: TRBJ2-1
CDR3: CASSGGVVWNEQFF
DNA: TGTGCCAGTAGTGGAGGAGTGGTTTGGAATGAGCAGTTCTTC

size: few
V: TRBV30
D: -
J: TRBJ1-5
CDR3: CAWSAGMNQPQHF
DNA: TGTGCCTGGAGTGCAGGGATGAATCAGCCCCAGCATTTT

size: few
V: TRBV18
D: TRBD1
J: TRBJ2-1
CDR3: CASSHGQGAFDEQFF
DNA: TGTGCCAGCTCACACGGACAGGGGGCCTTCGATGAGCAGTTCTTC

size: few
V: TRBV19
D: -
J: TRBJ1-5
CDR3: CASTRVGQPQHF
DNA: TGTGCCAGTACTCGGGTGGGTCAGCCCCAGCATTTT

size: -
V: TRBV7-2
D: -
J: TRBJ2-1
CDR3: CASRRETGTYNEQFF
DNA: TGTGCCAGCAGACGGGAAACCGGGACCTACAATGAGCAGTTCTTC

size: few
V: TRBV5-1
D: TRBD1
J: TRBJ1-1
CDR3: CASSLFPGQGGTEAFF
DNA: TGCGCCAGCAGCTTGTTTCCCGGACAGGGAGGCACTGAAGCTTTCTTT